This T cell receptor (beta chain) was profiled in a study of T cells in tumors after PD-1 blockade. Study-wide background: No patient had prior checkpoint blockade, systemic immunosuppression, or radiotherapy within 4 weeks. Either cemiplimab 350 mg every 2 weeks or pembrolizumab 200 mg every 3 weeks was given. Study findings and constraints: Around 37% of tumor TCR clonotypes were also found in blood.

Germline values: CDR1 MNHEY, CDR2 SVGEGT. Trimming took 2 bases from V and 6 from J, leaving 2 bases between them. The CDR3 sequence is 12 residues long. This clone was seen a few times. Its antigen is currently unknown. Genomic DNA template from tumor biopsies or peripheral blood, about 600 ng to 6,004 ng input. Method: immunoSEQ multiplex PCR; TCRdb's copy keeps in-frame clones and lacks some. The sample lists about 63,000 clones; less than 85% were seen once. This specimen was PBMCs, taken after anti-PD-1 treatment. This clonotype originated in a human donor with basal cell carcinoma. The V and J genes are TRBV6-2 or TRBV6-3 and TRBJ1-6; no definite D call. CDR3 sequence: CASSYANSPLHF. The CDR3 nucleotides are TGTGCCAGCAGTTACGCTAATTCACCCCTCCACTTT.